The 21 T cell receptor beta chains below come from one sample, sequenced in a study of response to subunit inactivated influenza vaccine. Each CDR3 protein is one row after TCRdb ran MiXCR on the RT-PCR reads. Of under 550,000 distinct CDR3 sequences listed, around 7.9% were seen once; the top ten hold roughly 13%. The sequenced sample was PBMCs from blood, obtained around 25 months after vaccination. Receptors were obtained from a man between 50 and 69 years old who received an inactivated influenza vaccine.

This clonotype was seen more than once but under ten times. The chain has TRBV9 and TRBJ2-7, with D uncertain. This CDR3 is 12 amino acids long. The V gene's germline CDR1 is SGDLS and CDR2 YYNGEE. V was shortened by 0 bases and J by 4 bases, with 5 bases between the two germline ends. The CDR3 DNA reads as TGTGCCAGCAGCGTAGACCCATACGAGCAGTACTTC. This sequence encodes CASSVDPYEQYF.

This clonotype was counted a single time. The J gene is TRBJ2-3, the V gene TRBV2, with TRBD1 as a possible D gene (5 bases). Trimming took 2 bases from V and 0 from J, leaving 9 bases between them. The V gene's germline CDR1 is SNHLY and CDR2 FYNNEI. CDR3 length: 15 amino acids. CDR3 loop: CASSEQGTSTDTQYF. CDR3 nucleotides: TGTGCCAGCAGTGAACAGGGAACTAGCACAGATACGCAGTATTTT.

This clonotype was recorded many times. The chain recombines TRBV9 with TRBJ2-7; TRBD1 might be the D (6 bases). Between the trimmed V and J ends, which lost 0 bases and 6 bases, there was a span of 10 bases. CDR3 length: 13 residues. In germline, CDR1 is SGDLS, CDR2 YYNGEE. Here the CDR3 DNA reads TGTGCCAGCAGCGTAGAACAGGGCGGCGAGCAGTACTTC. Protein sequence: CASSVEQGGEQYF.

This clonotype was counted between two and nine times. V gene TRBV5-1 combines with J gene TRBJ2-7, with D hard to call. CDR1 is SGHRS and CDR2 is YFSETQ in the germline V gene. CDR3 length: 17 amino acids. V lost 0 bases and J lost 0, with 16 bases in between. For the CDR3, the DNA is TGCGCCAGCAGCTTGGCGCCTGGGAACAGAGTCTCCTACGAGCAGTACTTC. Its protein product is CASSLAPGNRVSYEQYF.

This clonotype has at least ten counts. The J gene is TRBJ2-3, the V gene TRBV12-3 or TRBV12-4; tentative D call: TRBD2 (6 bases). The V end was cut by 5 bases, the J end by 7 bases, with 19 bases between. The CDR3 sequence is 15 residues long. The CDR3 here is CASSAMSGRRNTQYF. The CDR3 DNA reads TGTGCCAGCAGTGCGATGTCGGGGAGGAGGAATACGCAGTATTTT.

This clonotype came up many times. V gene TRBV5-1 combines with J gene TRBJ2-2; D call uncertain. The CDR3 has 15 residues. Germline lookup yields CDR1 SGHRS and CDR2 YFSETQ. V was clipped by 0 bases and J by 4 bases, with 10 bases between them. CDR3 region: CASSLAGVGTGELFF. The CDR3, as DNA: TGCGCCAGCAGCTTGGCTGGGGTCGGCACCGGGGAGCTGTTTTTT.

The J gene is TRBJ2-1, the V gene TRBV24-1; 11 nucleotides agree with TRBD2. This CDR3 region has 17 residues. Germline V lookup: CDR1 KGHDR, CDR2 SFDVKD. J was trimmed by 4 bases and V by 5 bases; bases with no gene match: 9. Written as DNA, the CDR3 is TGTGCCACCAGTGTTACCAGACTAGCGGGGATGTACAATGAGCAGTTCTTC. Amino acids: CATSVTRLAGMYNEQFF.

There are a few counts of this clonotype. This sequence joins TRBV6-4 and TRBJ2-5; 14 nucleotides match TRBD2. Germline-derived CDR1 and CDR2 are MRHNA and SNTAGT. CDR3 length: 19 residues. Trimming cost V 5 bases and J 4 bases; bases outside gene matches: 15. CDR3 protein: CASSPDAGSTSGRVETQYF. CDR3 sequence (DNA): TGTGCCAGCAGTCCCGACGCCGGGTCGACTAGCGGGAGGGTAGAGACCCAGTACTTC.

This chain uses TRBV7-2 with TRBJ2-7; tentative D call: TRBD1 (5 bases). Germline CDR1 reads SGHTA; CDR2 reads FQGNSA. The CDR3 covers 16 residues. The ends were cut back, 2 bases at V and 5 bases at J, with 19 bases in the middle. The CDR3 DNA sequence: TGTGCCAGCAGCTTACGCCCAGGGAATCTTCTAAACGAGCAGTACTTC. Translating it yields CASSLRPGNLLNEQYF.

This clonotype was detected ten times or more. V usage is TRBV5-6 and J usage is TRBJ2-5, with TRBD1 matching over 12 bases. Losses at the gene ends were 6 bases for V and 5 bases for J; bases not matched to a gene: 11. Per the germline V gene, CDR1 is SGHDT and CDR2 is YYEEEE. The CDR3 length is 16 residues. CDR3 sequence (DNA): TGTGCCAGCAACTCCGGGACAGGGGGCTATAAGGAGACCCAGTACTTC. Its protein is CASNSGTGGYKETQYF.

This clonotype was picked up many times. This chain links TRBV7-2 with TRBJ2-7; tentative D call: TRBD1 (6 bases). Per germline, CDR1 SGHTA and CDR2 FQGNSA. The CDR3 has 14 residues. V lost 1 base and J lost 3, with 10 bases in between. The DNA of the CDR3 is TGTGCCAGCAGCTTAGAAGCAGGGGACTACGAGCAGTACTTC. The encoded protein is CASSLEAGDYEQYF.

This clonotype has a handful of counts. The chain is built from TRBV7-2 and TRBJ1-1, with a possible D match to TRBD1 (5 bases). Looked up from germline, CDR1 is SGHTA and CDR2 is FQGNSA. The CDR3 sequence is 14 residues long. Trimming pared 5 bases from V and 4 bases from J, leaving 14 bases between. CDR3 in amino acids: CASSTLGGRTEAFF. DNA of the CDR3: TGTGCCAGCAGCACCCTCGGGGGACGCACTGAAGCTTTCTTT.

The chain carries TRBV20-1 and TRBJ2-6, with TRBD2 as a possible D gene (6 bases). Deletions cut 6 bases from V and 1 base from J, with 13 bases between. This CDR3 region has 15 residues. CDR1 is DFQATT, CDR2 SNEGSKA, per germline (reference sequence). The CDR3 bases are TGCAGTGCAACCGGAGGGGCTTCTGGGGCCAACGTCCTGACTTTC. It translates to CSATGGASGANVLTF.

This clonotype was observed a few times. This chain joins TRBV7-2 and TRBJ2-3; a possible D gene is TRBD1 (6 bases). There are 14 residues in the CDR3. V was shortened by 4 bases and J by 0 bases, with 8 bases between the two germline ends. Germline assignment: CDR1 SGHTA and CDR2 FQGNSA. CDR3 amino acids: CASSSGQSTDTQYF. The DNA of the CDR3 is TGTGCCAGCAGCTCTGGACAGAGCACAGATACGCAGTATTTT.

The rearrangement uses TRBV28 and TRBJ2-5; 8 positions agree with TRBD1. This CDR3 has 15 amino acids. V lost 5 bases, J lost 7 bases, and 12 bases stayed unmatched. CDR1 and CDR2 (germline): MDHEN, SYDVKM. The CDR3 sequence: CASSPIDRGGGTQYF. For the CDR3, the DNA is TGTGCCAGCAGTCCAATTGACAGGGGTGGAGGGACCCAGTACTTC. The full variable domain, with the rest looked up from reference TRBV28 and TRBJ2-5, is DVKVTQSSRYLVKRTGEKVFLECVQDMDHENMFWYRQDPGLGLRLIYFSYDVKMKEKGDIPEGYSVSREKKERFSLILESASTNQTSMYLCASSPIDRGGGTQYFGPGTRLLVL.

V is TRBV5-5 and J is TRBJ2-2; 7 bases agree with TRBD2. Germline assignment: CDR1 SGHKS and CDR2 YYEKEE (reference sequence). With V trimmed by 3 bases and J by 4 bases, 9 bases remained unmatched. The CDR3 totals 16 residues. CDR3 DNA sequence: TGTGCCAGCAGCTCAGCCCGATCGGGGGGCACCGGGGAGCTGTTTTTT. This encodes CASSSARSGGTGELFF. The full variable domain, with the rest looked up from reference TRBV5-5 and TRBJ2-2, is DAGVTQSPTHLIKTRGQQVTLRCSPISGHKSVSWYQQVLGQGPQFIFQYYEKEERGRGNFPDRFSARQFPNYSSELNVNALLLGDSALYLCASSSARSGGTGELFFGEGSRLTVL.

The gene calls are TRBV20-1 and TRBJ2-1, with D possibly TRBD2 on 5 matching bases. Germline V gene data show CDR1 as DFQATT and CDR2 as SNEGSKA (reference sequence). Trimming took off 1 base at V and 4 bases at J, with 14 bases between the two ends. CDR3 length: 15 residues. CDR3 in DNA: TGCAGTGCTAGAGGTTTGCGGACTCTTTACAATGAGCAGTTCTTC. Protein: CSARGLRTLYNEQFF.

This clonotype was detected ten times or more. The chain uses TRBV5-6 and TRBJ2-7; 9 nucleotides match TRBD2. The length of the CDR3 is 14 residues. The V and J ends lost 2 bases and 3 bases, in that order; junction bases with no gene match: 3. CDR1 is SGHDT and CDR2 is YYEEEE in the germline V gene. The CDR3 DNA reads TGTGCCAGCAGCTTTCTTAGCGGGAGCTACGAGCAGTACTTC. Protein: CASSFLSGSYEQYF.

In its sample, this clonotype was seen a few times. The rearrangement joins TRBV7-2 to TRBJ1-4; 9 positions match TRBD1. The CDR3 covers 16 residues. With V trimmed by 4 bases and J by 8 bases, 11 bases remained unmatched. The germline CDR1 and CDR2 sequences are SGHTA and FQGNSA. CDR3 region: CASSSHPGTGYEKLFF. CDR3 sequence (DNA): TGTGCCAGCAGCTCCCATCCGGGGACAGGGTACGAAAAACTGTTTTTT.

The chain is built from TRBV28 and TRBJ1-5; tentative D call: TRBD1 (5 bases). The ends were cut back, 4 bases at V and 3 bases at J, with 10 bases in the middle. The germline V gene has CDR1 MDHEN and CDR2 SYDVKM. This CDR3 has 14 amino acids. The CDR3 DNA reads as TGTGCCAGCAGTTCGGACACAAACAATCAGCCCCAGCATTTT. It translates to CASSSDTNNQPQHF.

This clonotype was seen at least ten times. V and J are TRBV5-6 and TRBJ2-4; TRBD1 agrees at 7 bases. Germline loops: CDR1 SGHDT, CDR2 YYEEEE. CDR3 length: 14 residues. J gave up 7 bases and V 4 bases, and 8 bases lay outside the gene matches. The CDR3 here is CASSPEDRENIQYF. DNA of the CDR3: TGTGCCAGCAGCCCGGAAGACAGGGAGAACATTCAGTACTTC.